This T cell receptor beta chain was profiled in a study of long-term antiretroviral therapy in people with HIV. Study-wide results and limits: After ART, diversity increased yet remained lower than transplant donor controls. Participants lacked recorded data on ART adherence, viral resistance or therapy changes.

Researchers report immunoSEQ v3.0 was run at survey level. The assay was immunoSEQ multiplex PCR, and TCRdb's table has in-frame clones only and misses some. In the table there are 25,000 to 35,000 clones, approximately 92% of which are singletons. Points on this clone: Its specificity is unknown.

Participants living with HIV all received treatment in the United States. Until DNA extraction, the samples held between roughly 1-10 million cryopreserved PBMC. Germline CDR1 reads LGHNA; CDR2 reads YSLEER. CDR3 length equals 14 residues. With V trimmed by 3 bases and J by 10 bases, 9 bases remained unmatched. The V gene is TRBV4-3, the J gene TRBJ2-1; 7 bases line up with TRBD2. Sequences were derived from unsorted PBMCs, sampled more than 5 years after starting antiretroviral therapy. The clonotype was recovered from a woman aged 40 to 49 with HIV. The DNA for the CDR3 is TGCGCCAGCAGCCAGGGAGAGCGGGGTTACGAGCAGTTCTTC. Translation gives CASSQGERGYEQFF.